This T cell receptor beta chain was observed in a study of regulatory T cells in long-lasting Graves disease (dated by TCRdb to about 2021). Background on the whole study: Newly diagnosed Graves' disease patients had taken antithyroid drugs for less than 3 months. Peripheral blood TCR sequencing and RNA sequencing compared persistent Graves' disease patients with newly diagnosed Graves' disease patients. The study was conducted in China and was registered as a clinical trial. A total of around 35 samples were covered by TCR sequencing, comprising around 13 persistent and roughly 20 newly diagnosed Graves' disease patients.

Reading the label with the study, this specimen's time point is: newly diagnosed GD, antithyroid drugs for less than 3 months. RNA was extracted from PBMCs in TRIzol for both TCR sequencing and RNA sequencing. The diagnosis of Graves' disease was made according to American Thyroid Association guidelines. The patients came from an endocrinology department in Xi'an, China. Each patient gave 7.5 to 10 milliliters of peripheral blood, collected in an EDTA anticoagulant tube. PBMCs were isolated by Ficoll Paque Plus density gradient separation without further T cell sorting. An Agilent 2100 Bioanalyzer and agarose gel were used to check RNA quality, and a NanoDrop 2000 was used to measure RNA concentration. Library creation used multiplex PCR. The instrument was an Illumina HiSeq 4000. CDR3 regions were amplified by Arm-PCR with iRepertoire HTBI primers to construct TCR beta libraries. Gel purification was performed on PCR products prior to sequencing. Processing in the source paper ran as follows. Gene usage analysis of CDR3 amino acid clonotypes used the approximately 62 TRBV and approximately 13 TRBJ segments found across samples. Filtered high-quality paired reads were merged into contigs using COPE and FqMerger. BLAST was used to align contigs to IMGT TRBV, TRBD and TRBJ reference genes, with CDR3 defined following IMGT. Any clonotype with a frequency above 0.1% was classified as a highly expanded clone. Repertoire diversity was measured by Shannon entropy, and V-J evenness by the Gini coefficient. A clonotype was considered public if more than one individual shared it. TCRdb reran the public reads through fastp at Q25 and MiXCR, keeping productive beta chains. Rows with one shared CDR3 protein collapse into an entry with the most common genes and DNA. The V and J calls were determined by TCRdb, not by the authors. The sample includes about 430,000 distinct CDR3 sequences, with 15% observed a single time. In total, the top ten clones hold approximately 8% of the sample.

Study-level results and caveats: Lower TCR Shannon entropy and fewer highly expanded clones were observed in persistent Graves' disease patients than in newly diagnosed patients, which suggested clonal expansion. Peripheral blood alone was examined, since thyroid tissue, which constituted the primary lesion, could not be accessed. As a limitation, the authors acknowledged that the small sample size may reduce accuracy. Sequencing and analysis were restricted to the TCR beta chain. Patients with persistent disease shared more public clonotypes (about 2,900) than newly diagnosed patients did (around 930).

This clonotype was observed many times. No antigen is known for it. It has no much larger one-base neighbor in the sample; base qualities were not kept. The sample also formed part of further work on T cells in Graves' hyperthyroidism and ophthalmopathy. As described in the second report: Stable Graves' hyperthyroidism was defined as no progression to ophthalmopathy during 18 months of follow-up. Hyperthyroidism patients were aged 18 to 65 years and newly diagnosed, with disease duration of less than 2 months. The study excluded patients with uncontrolled infections, other autoimmune diseases, pregnancy or lactation. Clinical symptoms, serum thyroxine and TRAb, thyroid ultrasound, and orbital computed tomography formed the basis for the diagnoses. The TCR CDR3 was subjected to a first round of RT-PCR using the HTBI primer set and the Qiagen OneStep RT-PCR kit. Blood samples also contained most of the expanded thyroid clonotypes (frequency above 0.001), which suggests that blood repertoires may reflect thyroid immune responses. Ophthalmopathy was separated from stable hyperthyroidism by a 13 V-J signature model, with 85% to 90% sensitivity and about 84% specificity obtained in cross-validation and 80%/75% obtained in testing. During validation, the model predicted progression to ophthalmopathy a median of roughly six months ahead of onset, with approximately 70% sensitivity and around 72% specificity. To identify distinguishing TCR V-J signatures, a discovery cohort of some 99 patients was used, comprising 43 with Graves' ophthalmopathy and around 60 with stable Graves' hyperthyroidism. Whether ophthalmopathy could be predicted prospectively was tested in an independent validation cohort made up of under 20 hyperthyroidism patients plus 17 patients who later progressed to ophthalmopathy. The 85 to 100 discovery patients were randomly split 7:3 into training and test sets. Thyroid tissue and blood T-cell repertoires from six or seven Graves' hyperthyroidism patients were also compared in the study. Following sampling, methimazole starting at 30 mg daily was given to hyperthyroidism patients, and high-dose intravenous methylprednisolone was given to ophthalmopathy patients. A second multiplex PCR round built the libraries, followed by size selection and purification. Sequencing of the libraries was done on an Illumina HiSeq2000 using paired-end 100 bp reads. SOAPnuke was used to process the raw data, with reads discarded if the reads contained adapters or uncalled bases, had a mean Phred below 15, or lacked an exact constant-primer or identifier match. COPE v1.2.5 was used to merge the high-quality paired reads, and each unique nucleotide sequence was defined as a clonotype. MiTCR v1.1 was used to align clonotypes to the IMGT TRBV, TRBD and TRBJ reference segments. The analysis was restricted to V-J combinations with a frequency above 0.0001, which together covered 99.2% of the repertoires. A TCS score was defined as the ratio of F50 (clonal expansion) to E x V (chaos), with BLOSUM62-based TCRdist applied between CDR3 peptides within each V-J. Welch's t-statistics and random forest reduced roughly 500 V-J features to 13, which were used in a naive Bayes classifier (R e1071). No statistical method was used to fix the sample size in advance, and group allocation was not hidden from the investigators. The paper describes TCR Vbeta CDR3 sequencing of 135 peripheral blood samples, made up of roughly 45 ophthalmopathy patients, roughly 72 hyperthyroidism patients and 17 progressor patients.

The source is a woman between 40 and 50 years old with Graves disease. Donor details come from another sample of the same person, matched by shared clones. The specimen was peripheral blood mononuclear cells (PBMCs), collected at new diagnosis, from a patient treated with antithyroid drugs.

Read as DNA, the sequence is TGTGCCAGCAGTTACAGGGCCCCTCTGGGGTACGACACAGATACGCAGTATTTT. This codes for CASSYRAPLGYDTDTQYF. This sequence uses TRBV6-2 or TRBV6-3 and TRBJ2-3; no D segment can be confidently identified. The germline ends are 20 bases apart after V is trimmed by 2 bases and J by 2 bases. Taken from cysteine to phenylalanine, the CDR3 has 18 residues. Only the CDR3 part of the read is kept: 54 bases, read in frame from the first base. The germline V gene supplies CDR1 MNHEY and CDR2 SVGEGT.